These T cell receptor beta chains were read from a single sample in a study of T cell responses to AZD1222 COVID-19 vaccine. Data came from immunoSEQ multiplex PCR; TCRdb stores just in-frame clones and leaves some out. The data show around 99,000 clones, with more than 70% seen just once and more than 15% held by the top ten. This specimen consisted of peripheral blood, obtained on day 0 of AZD1222 vaccination. The receptors derive from an adult in good health. Each CDR3 is given with its conserved first and last residue. Each record gives: CDR3 protein, CDR3 DNA, D gene, J gene, clone size, V gene. The D gene is left open where the match is weak. For some rows the clone size is stated as once, few or many, or as a class when expanded; others skip it.

CDR3aa: CASSYSKASGRPRVFF
CDR3nt: TGTGCCAGCAGTTACTCGAAGGCTAGCGGGAGGCCTAGGGTGTTCTTC
d_gene: TRBD2
j_gene: TRBJ2-1
abundance: -
v_gene: TRBV6-7

CDR3aa: CASSPPDRVRGYTF
CDR3nt: TGTGCCAGCTCACCACCCGACAGGGTGCGGGGCTACACCTTC
d_gene: TRBD1
j_gene: TRBJ1-2
abundance: -
v_gene: TRBV18

CDR3aa: CASSSNNRGTDTQYF
CDR3nt: TGTGCCAGCAGCTCGAATAACAGGGGCACAGATACGCAGTATTTT
d_gene: -
j_gene: TRBJ2-3
abundance: once
v_gene: TRBV5-8

CDR3aa: CASSSGGASTKNEQFF
CDR3nt: TGTGCCAGCTCGAGCGGGGGGGCAAGTACCAAGAATGAGCAGTTCTTC
d_gene: TRBD2
j_gene: TRBJ2-1
abundance: -
v_gene: TRBV19

CDR3aa: CASSSLPGQRTLNEQFF
CDR3nt: TGTGCCAGCAGCTCGCTTCCGGGACAGCGAACCCTAAATGAGCAGTTCTTC
d_gene: TRBD1
j_gene: TRBJ2-1
abundance: -
v_gene: TRBV7-8

CDR3aa: CASSPDRGTETQYF
CDR3nt: TGTGCCAGCAGTCCCGACAGGGGTACGGAGACCCAGTACTTC
d_gene: TRBD1
j_gene: TRBJ2-5
abundance: few
v_gene: TRBV27

CDR3aa: CASSPWGFSNEKLFF
CDR3nt: TGTGCCAGCAGTCCATGGGGCTTTAGTAATGAAAAACTGTTTTTT
d_gene: -
j_gene: TRBJ1-4
abundance: -
v_gene: TRBV27

CDR3aa: CASSQQVSNQPQHF
CDR3nt: TGTGCCAGCAGTCAACAGGTTAGCAATCAGCCCCAGCATTTT
d_gene: -
j_gene: TRBJ1-5
abundance: -
v_gene: TRBV2

CDR3aa: CSVYASGQGGISTDTQYF
CDR3nt: TGCAGCGTCTACGCCTCGGGACAGGGGGGCATTAGCACAGATACGCAGTATTTT
d_gene: TRBD1
j_gene: TRBJ2-3
abundance: -
v_gene: TRBV29-1

CDR3aa: CASSLGAGPRTNYGYTF
CDR3nt: TGTGCCAGCAGCTTAGGGGCGGGACCCAGAACTAACTATGGCTACACCTTC
d_gene: -
j_gene: TRBJ1-2
abundance: -
v_gene: TRBV7-9

CDR3aa: CATREGAGNQPQHF
CDR3nt: TGCGCCACCAGGGAGGGGGCGGGCAATCAGCCCCAGCATTTT
d_gene: TRBD1
j_gene: TRBJ1-5
abundance: -
v_gene: TRBV10-1

CDR3aa: CAWRQGVHEQFF
CDR3nt: TGTGCCTGGAGGCAGGGGGTTCATGAGCAGTTCTTC
d_gene: TRBD1
j_gene: TRBJ2-1
abundance: once
v_gene: TRBV30

CDR3aa: CASSLGFRTDNEQFF
CDR3nt: TGTGCCAGCAGCTTAGGTTTCAGGACAGACAATGAGCAGTTCTTC
d_gene: -
j_gene: TRBJ2-1
abundance: once
v_gene: TRBV11-3

CDR3aa: CASSETQGFNYGYTF
CDR3nt: TGTGCCAGCAGTGAAACCCAGGGTTTTAACTATGGCTACACCTTC
d_gene: -
j_gene: TRBJ1-2
abundance: -
v_gene: TRBV2

CDR3aa: CASSKQGGNQPQHF
CDR3nt: TGTGCCAGCAGTAAACAGGGCGGTAATCAGCCCCAGCATTTT
d_gene: -
j_gene: TRBJ1-5
abundance: -
v_gene: TRBV27

CDR3aa: CASSLRPAQETQYF
CDR3nt: TGTGCCAGCAGTTTGCGACCGGCCCAAGAGACCCAGTACTTC
d_gene: -
j_gene: TRBJ2-5
abundance: -
v_gene: TRBV27

CDR3aa: CSVTGVPYGYTF
CDR3nt: TGCAGCGTGACCGGGGTCCCCTATGGCTACACCTTC
d_gene: -
j_gene: TRBJ1-2
abundance: -
v_gene: TRBV29-1

CDR3aa: CASTDRGYYGYTF
CDR3nt: TGTGCCAGCACCGACAGGGGGTACTATGGCTACACCTTC
d_gene: TRBD1
j_gene: TRBJ1-2
abundance: -
v_gene: TRBV12-3/TRBV12-4

CDR3aa: CASSFAGTQRDSPLHF
CDR3nt: TGTGCCAGCTCTTTCGCCGGGACCCAAAGGGATTCACCCCTCCACTTT
d_gene: -
j_gene: TRBJ1-6
abundance: -
v_gene: TRBV5-6

CDR3aa: CASSLGTGGGSGNTIYF
CDR3nt: TGCGCCAGCAGCTTGGGGACAGGGGGCGGCTCTGGAAACACCATATATTTT
d_gene: TRBD1
j_gene: TRBJ1-3
abundance: -
v_gene: TRBV5-1